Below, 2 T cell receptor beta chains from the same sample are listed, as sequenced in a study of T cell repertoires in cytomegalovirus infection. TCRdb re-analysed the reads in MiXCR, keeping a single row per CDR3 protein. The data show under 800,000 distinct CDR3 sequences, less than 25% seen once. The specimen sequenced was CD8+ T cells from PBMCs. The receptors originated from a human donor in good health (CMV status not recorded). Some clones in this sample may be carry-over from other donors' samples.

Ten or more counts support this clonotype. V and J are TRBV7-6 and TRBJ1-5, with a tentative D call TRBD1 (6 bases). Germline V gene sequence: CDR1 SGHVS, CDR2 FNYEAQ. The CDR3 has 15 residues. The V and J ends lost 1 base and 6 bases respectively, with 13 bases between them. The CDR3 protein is CASSLEGVGAQPQHF. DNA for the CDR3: TGTGCCAGCAGCTTAGAGGGGGTAGGGGCTCAGCCCCAGCATTTT.

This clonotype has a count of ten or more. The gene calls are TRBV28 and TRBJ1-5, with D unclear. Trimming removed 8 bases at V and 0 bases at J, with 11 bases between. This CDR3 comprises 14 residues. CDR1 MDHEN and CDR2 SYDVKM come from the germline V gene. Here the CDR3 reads CASFSVYSNQPQHF. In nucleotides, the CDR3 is TGTGCCAGCTTCTCGGTCTATAGCAATCAGCCCCAGCATTTT.